The rows below give T cell receptor beta chains drawn from one sample of a study of T cells in Graves' hyperthyroidism and ophthalmopathy. MiXCR was run by TCRdb on the multiplex PCR reads, yielding one entry per CDR3 protein. The table has 610,000 or so distinct CDR3 sequences, 40% to 55% seen once. The sample comprised peripheral blood or thyroid tissue (not recorded which). The receptor set was obtained from a woman aged 18-30 years with Graves' hyperthyroidism. Both conserved end residues are trimmed from each CDR3. Fields, in order: clone size, V gene, J gene, CDR3 protein. Only part of the rows carry a size: once, few, many, or a class if the clone is expanded.

many,TRBV7-7,TRBJ2-5,ASSPGSSSGNQETQY
-,TRBV10-3,TRBJ2-4,AISSRTGAGAKNIQY
few,TRBV27,TRBJ1-1,ASSLMGQGGTEAF
-,TRBV2,TRBJ2-7,ASSDSRVYEQY
-,TRBV20-1,TRBJ1-1,SGQGTGTEAF
-,TRBV24-1,TRBJ2-1,ATSDGDTKGYVYNEQF
many,TRBV4-2,TRBJ1-5,ASSHIPGQDFQPQH
-,TRBV10-3,TRBJ1-1,AISPTGVMNTEAF
many,TRBV2,TRBJ2-2,ASSLSGLTNTGELF
-,TRBV7-2,TRBJ1-5,ASSFGDRGIMRNQLQH
few,TRBV7-2,TRBJ2-1,ASSVSRGGYNEQF
few,TRBV14,TRBJ2-3,ASSPSHFDTQY
many,TRBV25-1,TRBJ2-7,ASSELGAQY
-,TRBV6-5,TRBJ1-1,ASSQGQGDADSGPEAF
-,TRBV29-1,TRBJ2-7,SETGAGSGEQY
few,TRBV11-2,TRBJ2-3,ASSFGRGQY
-,TRBV29-1,TRBJ1-5,SVLTSAPGFQETQH
-,TRBV24-1,TRBJ2-5,ATSDFSETQY
few,TRBV30,TRBJ2-6,ALGFSGANVLT
many,TRBV7-2,TRBJ2-3,ASSLKGGRDTQY
many,TRBV20-1,TRBJ2-7,SPGQGASGEQY
many,TRBV4-2,TRBJ1-5,ASSQDLRDRDNQPQH
many,TRBV20-1,TRBJ2-7,SASYVGPSFVTYEQY
many,TRBV6-5,TRBJ1-5,ASSNRDNQPQH
-,TRBV7-2,TRBJ1-2,ASGRERVDYGYT
-,TRBV29-1,TRBJ1-5,SVEDSDRQSYEH
once,TRBV7-2,TRBJ2-3,APRAGLFLY
-,TRBV7-3,TRBJ2-5,ASSLGGGDGGETQY